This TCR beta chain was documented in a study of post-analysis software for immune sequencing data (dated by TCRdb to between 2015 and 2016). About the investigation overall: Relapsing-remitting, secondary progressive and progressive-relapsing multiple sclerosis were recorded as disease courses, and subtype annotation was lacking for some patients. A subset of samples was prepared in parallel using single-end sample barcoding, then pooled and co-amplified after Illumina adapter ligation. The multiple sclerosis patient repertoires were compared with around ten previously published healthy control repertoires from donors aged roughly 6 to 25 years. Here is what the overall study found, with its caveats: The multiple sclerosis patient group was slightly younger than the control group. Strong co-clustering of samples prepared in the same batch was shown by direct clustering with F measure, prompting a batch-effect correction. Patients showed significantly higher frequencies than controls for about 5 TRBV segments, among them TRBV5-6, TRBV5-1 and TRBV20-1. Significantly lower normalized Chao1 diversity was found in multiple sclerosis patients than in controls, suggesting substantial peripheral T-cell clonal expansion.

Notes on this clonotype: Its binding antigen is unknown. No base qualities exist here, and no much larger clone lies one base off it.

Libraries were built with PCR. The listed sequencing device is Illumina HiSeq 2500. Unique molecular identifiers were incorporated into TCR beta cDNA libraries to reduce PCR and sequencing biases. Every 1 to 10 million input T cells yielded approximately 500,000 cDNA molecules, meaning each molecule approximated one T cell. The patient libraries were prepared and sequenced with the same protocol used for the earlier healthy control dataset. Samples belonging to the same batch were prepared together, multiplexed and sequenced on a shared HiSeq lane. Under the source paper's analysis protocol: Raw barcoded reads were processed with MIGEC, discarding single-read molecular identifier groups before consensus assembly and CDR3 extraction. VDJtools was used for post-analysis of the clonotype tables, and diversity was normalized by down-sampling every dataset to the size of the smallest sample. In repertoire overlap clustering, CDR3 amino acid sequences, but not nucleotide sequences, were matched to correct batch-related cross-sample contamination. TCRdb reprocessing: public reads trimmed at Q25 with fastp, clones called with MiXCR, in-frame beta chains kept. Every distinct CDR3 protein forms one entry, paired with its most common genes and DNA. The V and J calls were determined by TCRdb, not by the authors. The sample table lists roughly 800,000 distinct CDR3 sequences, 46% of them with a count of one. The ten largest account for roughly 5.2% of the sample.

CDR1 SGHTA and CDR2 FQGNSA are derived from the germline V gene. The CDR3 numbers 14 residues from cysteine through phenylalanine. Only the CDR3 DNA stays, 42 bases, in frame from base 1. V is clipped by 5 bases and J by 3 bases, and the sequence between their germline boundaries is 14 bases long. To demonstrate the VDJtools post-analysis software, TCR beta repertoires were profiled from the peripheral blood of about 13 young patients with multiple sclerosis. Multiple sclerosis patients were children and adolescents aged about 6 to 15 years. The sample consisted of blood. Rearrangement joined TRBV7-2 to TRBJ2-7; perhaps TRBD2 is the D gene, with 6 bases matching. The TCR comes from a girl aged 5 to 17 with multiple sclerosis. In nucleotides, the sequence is TGTGCCAGCAGCCCTATACTAGCTAACTACGAGCAGTACTTC. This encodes CASSPILANYEQYF.